One sample yielded the 31 T cell receptor beta chains listed below, sequenced in a study of cytomegalovirus exposure and HLA in healthy donors. Sequenced by immunoSEQ multiplex PCR; TCRdb stores in-frame clones only, minus some. The table lists 130,000 or so clones, 85% to 90% of them singletons. Sequencing was done on a sample of PBMCs. Receptors originate from a man aged 30 to 39 in good health and CMV-seronegative.

This sequence joins TRBV28 and TRBJ1-1; D possibly corresponds to TRBD1 (5 bases). Trimming cost V 4 bases and J 6 bases, with 12 bases left between them. This CDR3 spans 13 amino acids. The germline gives CDR1 MDHEN, CDR2 SYDVKM. The CDR3 sequence: CASSYQGSAEAFF. CDR3 DNA sequence: TGTGCCAGCAGTTACCAGGGTTCGGCTGAAGCTTTCTTT.

This clone is a singleton in its sample. Additional DNA sequences in this sample encode the identical CDR3. This chain links TRBV13 with TRBJ2-5; 7 bases are a match to TRBD1. Trimming took 3 bases from V and 2 from J; bases not matched to a gene: 3. The CDR3 runs to 14 residues. Looked up from germline, CDR1 is PRHDT and CDR2 is FYEKMQ (reference sequence). CDR3 DNA: TGTGCCAGCAGCTTCAGGACAGGACAAGAGACCCAGTACTTC. It yields the protein CASSFRTGQETQYF.

The chain has TRBV11-3 and TRBJ2-1; D is uncertain. Germline V gene sequence: CDR1 SGHNT, CDR2 YENEEA. The CDR3 has 14 amino acids. The ends were cut back, 4 bases at V and 4 bases at J, with 11 bases in the middle. The CDR3 DNA follows: TGTGCCAGCAGCTCCTACTCCGGTTACAATGAGCAGTTCTTC. Its protein product is CASSSYSGYNEQFF.

The CDR3 DNA reads TGTGCCAGTACCGACTATCAAGCGGATACGCAGTATTTT. Its protein is CASTDYQADTQYF. The chain uses TRBV7-2 and TRBJ2-3; TRBD2 is a possible D gene (5 bases). The CDR3 consists of 13 residues. V was clipped by 9 bases and J by 6 bases, with 16 bases between them. Germline CDR1 SGHTA, CDR2 FQGNSA.

This clone appeared once. The chain is built from TRBV7-2 and TRBJ2-3; tentative D call: TRBD1 (5 bases). Germline-derived CDR1 and CDR2 are SGHTA and FQGNSA. The V end lost 2 bases, the J end lost 5 bases, and 14 bases lay between the germline ends. The CDR3 extends over 15 amino acids. CDR3 sequence reads: CASSLLGQGIDTQYF. CDR3 in DNA: TGTGCCAGCAGCTTACTAGGGCAGGGCATAGATACGCAGTATTTT.

The chain uses TRBV7-9 and TRBJ1-5, with D unresolved. With 3 bases removed from V and 7 bases from J, the gap between germline ends came to 13 bases. This CDR3 has 14 amino acids. CDR1 and CDR2 from the germline V gene are SEHNR and FQNEAQ (reference sequence). The CDR3 spells CASSFDGSGQPQHF. CDR3 sequence (DNA): TGTGCCAGCAGCTTCGATGGGTCCGGGCAGCCCCAGCATTTT.

The CDR3 is CASSLVGGGTDTQYF. In DNA form, the CDR3 reads TGTGCCAGCAGCTTAGTCGGGGGAGGCACAGATACGCAGTATTTT. J is TRBJ2-3 and V is TRBV11-2; a weak D match, TRBD2 (6 bases). CDR3 length: 15 residues. The germline V gene has CDR1 SGHAT and CDR2 FQNNGV. The germline V and J ends were trimmed by 1 base and 1 base, with 9 bases remaining between them.

The chain carries TRBV19 and TRBJ1-5, with 9 bases aligning to TRBD1. V lost 5 bases and J lost 3; bases outside the gene matches: 5. CDR3 length equals 15 residues. Germline V gene sequence: CDR1 LNHDA, CDR2 SQIVND (reference sequence). This CDR3 is CASSATGGINQPQHF. CDR3 nucleotide sequence: TGTGCCAGTAGTGCGACAGGGGGAATCAATCAGCCCCAGCATTTT.

The chain joins TRBV7-2 to TRBJ1-1; unclear D gene. The CDR3 contains 13 residues. Germline lookup yields CDR1 SGHTA and CDR2 FQGNSA. V lost 6 bases and J lost 6, with 14 bases in between. CDR3 sequence reads: CASSEGIYAEAFF. In DNA form, the CDR3 reads TGTGCCAGCAGTGAGGGAATTTACGCTGAAGCTTTCTTT.

CDR3 DNA: TGTGCCAGCAGCTACCGACTAGCGATTGAGCAGTTCTTC. Residues: CASSYRLAIEQFF. The chain links TRBV7-9 to TRBJ2-1; 8 nucleotides match TRBD2. The germline CDR1 and CDR2 sequences are SEHNR and FQNEAQ (reference sequence). The CDR3 consists of 13 residues. Unmatched junction bases numbered 5, after V lost 4 bases and J lost 9 bases.

The chain employs TRBV11-2 and TRBJ2-7; 7 bases are shared with TRBD1. The germline V gene encodes CDR1 SGHAT and CDR2 FQNNGV. The CDR3 consists of 13 residues. V lost 4 bases, J lost 3 bases, and 3 bases stayed unmatched. CDR3 region: CASSSTGRYEQYF. The CDR3 DNA reads TGTGCCAGCAGCTCGACAGGGCGCTACGAGCAGTACTTC. The full variable domain, its missing parts supplied by reference TRBV11-2 and TRBJ2-7, is EAGVAQSPRYKIIEKRQSVAFWCNPISGHATLYWYQQILGQGPKLLIQFQNNGVVDDSQLPKDRFSAERLKGVDSTLKIQPAKLEDSAVYLCASSSTGRYEQYFGPGTRLTVT.

A single count supports this clone. The chain recombines TRBV27 with TRBJ2-3; maybe TRBD1 (6 bases). The germline gives CDR1 MNHEY, CDR2 SMNVEV (reference sequence). V was pared by 10 bases and J by 4 bases, with 9 bases between. This CDR3 region has 11 residues. The CDR3 DNA is TGTGCCACACAGGGCGCAGATACGCAGTATTTT. Amino acids: CATQGADTQYF.

This chain joins TRBV10-3 and TRBJ2-3; 9 bases match TRBD1. After removal of 6 bases from V and 4 bases from J, the junction contained 11 bases not matched to a gene. The CDR3 consists of 16 residues. The germline gives CDR1 ENHRY, CDR2 SYGVKD. CDR3: CAIRPDRGVAADTQYF. CDR3 nucleotides: TGTGCCATCAGACCCGACAGGGGGGTAGCCGCAGATACGCAGTATTTT.

The V gene is TRBV13, the J gene TRBJ1-1; TRBD1 might be the D (5 bases). Trimming removed 1 base at V and 9 bases at J, with 9 bases between. This CDR3 comprises 12 residues. Germline V gives CDR1 PRHDT, CDR2 FYEKMQ (reference sequence). Written as DNA, the CDR3 is TGTGCCAGCAGCTTAGAGTTGGGGCAAGCTTTCTTT. Residues: CASSLELGQAFF.

This clone turned up a few times. This sequence joins TRBV6-5 and TRBJ1-5, with D unclear. This CDR3 contains 14 residues. Germline V lookup: CDR1 MNHEY, CDR2 SVGAGI. V shed 2 bases and J shed 1 base, with 6 bases lying between them. CDR3 in DNA: TGTGCCAGCAGTTACCTTCAGAGCAATCAGCCCCAGCATTTT. Translated, it gives CASSYLQSNQPQHF.

V and J are TRBV6-6 and TRBJ2-5, with TRBD1 matching over 10 bases. Germline CDR1 and CDR2: MNHNY and SVGAGI (reference sequence). Germline trimming cut 6 bases from V and 4 bases from J; bases unmatched to any gene: 8. The CDR3 runs to 15 residues. CDR3 region: CASRGPGQGPETQYF. CDR3 DNA sequence: TGTGCCAGCAGGGGACCGGGACAGGGGCCAGAGACCCAGTACTTC.

This sequence joins TRBV7-2 and TRBJ2-1; 10 bases match TRBD2. The length of the CDR3 is 19 residues. With 1 base clipped from V and 4 bases from J, the junction kept 13 bases outside the gene matches. Germline V lookup: CDR1 SGHTA, CDR2 FQGNSA. The CDR3 protein is CASSLVFVDGLAEYNEQFF. The CDR3 DNA reads as TGTGCCAGCAGCTTAGTTTTCGTGGACGGACTAGCGGAATACAATGAGCAGTTCTTC.

V and J are TRBV5-4 and TRBJ2-7; TRBD1 aligns across 7 bases. This CDR3 comprises 13 residues. Germline assignment: CDR1 SGHNT and CDR2 YYREEE (reference sequence). J gave up 3 bases and V 1 base, and 1 base lay outside the gene matches. The CDR3 DNA reads TGTGCCAGCAGCTTGCCAGGGGGCTACGAGCAGTACTTC. Its protein product is CASSLPGGYEQYF.

The rearrangement joins TRBV6-6 to TRBJ1-1; 7 nucleotides agree with TRBD1. Per the germline V gene, CDR1 is MNHNY and CDR2 is SVGAGI (reference sequence). Trimming removed 5 bases from V and 11 bases from J; junction bases left unmatched: 11. The CDR3 is 13 residues long. The CDR3 protein is CASSQNGQVAAFF. The CDR3 region has the DNA TGTGCCAGCAGTCAGAATGGACAGGTTGCCGCTTTCTTT.

The V call is TRBV2, the J call TRBJ1-5; no clear D. CDR3 size: 15 residues. Trimming removed 2 bases from V and 0 bases from J, with 8 bases in between. Germline CDR1 reads SNHLY; CDR2 reads FYNNEI. The CDR3 loop reads CASSENSYSNQPQHF. CDR3 DNA sequence: TGTGCCAGCAGTGAAAACAGTTATAGCAATCAGCCCCAGCATTTT. Drawing the rest from reference TRBV2 and TRBJ1-5, the complete variable domain is EPEVTQTPSHQVTQMGQEVILRCVPISNHLYFYWYRQILGQKVEFLVSFYNNEISEKSEIFDDQFSVERPDGSNFTLKIRSTKLEDSAMYFCASSENSYSNQPQHFGDGTRLSIL.

V usage is TRBV6-5 and J usage is TRBJ1-1; 7 bases fit TRBD1. The ends lost 2 bases at V and 5 bases at J; junction bases unmatched: 5. Germline loops: CDR1 MNHEY, CDR2 SVGAGI. The CDR3 covers 14 residues. For the CDR3, the DNA is TGTGCCAGCAGTTACCAGGGGGGCATAACTGAAGCTTTCTTT. Translation gives CASSYQGGITEAFF.

This rearrangement joins TRBV2 to TRBJ2-5; 13 positions agree with TRBD2. This CDR3 is 14 amino acids long. Looked up from germline, CDR1 is SNHLY and CDR2 is FYNNEI. Trimming at V came to 9 bases and at J to 5 bases, leaving 6 bases not matched to a gene. The CDR3 sequence is CARSGLAGRETQYF. CDR3 nucleotide sequence: TGTGCCAGGTCGGGACTAGCGGGGAGGGAGACCCAGTACTTC.

V is TRBV7-2 and J is TRBJ1-6; 9 bases line up with TRBD1. Looked up from germline, CDR1 is SGHTA and CDR2 is FQGNSA. The CDR3 loop spans 16 amino acids. Trimming at V came to 6 bases and at J to 7 bases, leaving 10 bases not matched to a gene. The CDR3 sequence: CASSLQGAGFNSPLHF. DNA for the CDR3: TGTGCCAGCAGTCTACAGGGGGCCGGATTCAATTCACCCCTCCACTTT.

The gene calls are TRBV4-3 and TRBJ1-6, with unresolved D. The V and J ends lost 0 bases and 4 bases respectively, with 19 bases between them. This CDR3 contains 19 residues. CDR1 LGHNA and CDR2 YSLEER come from the germline V gene. The CDR3 nucleotides are TGCGCCAGCAGCCAAGATCGATTACGGTCCTCCTTATATAATTCACCCCTCCACTTT. Encoded protein: CASSQDRLRSSLYNSPLHF.

This clone was seen only once. The chain has TRBV5-1 and TRBJ1-4; 9 bases align to TRBD1. The CDR3 is made up of 16 amino acids. Germline V gene sequence: CDR1 SGHRS, CDR2 YFSETQ. V dropped 4 bases and J dropped 6; count of bases not matched to a gene: 10. The CDR3: CASSRDPTGGYEKLFF. CDR3 sequence (DNA): TGCGCCAGCAGCCGCGACCCGACAGGGGGGTATGAAAAACTGTTTTTT.

The chain carries TRBV7-5 and TRBJ2-3; the table's D call, TRBD2, was not checked against the DNA. TRBV7-5 counts as a pseudogene. The CDR3 contains 14 residues. For the CDR3, the DNA is TGTGTCAGAGGACTAGGATCTAGCGGAGATACGCAGTATTTT. Translation gives CVRGLGSSGDTQYF.

This clone has a single count. The CDR3 is CASSPGGGSGANVLTF. Written as DNA, the CDR3 is TGTGCCAGCAGCCCAGGAGGAGGGTCTGGGGCCAACGTCCTGACTTTC. The J gene is TRBJ2-6, the V gene TRBV9, with a tentative D call TRBD2 (6 bases). Germline V CDR1 and CDR2: SGDLS, YYNGEE. Deletions cut 4 bases from V and 1 base from J, with 12 bases between. The CDR3 runs 16 residues. The variable domain in full, with the rest retrieved from reference TRBV9 and TRBJ2-6, is DSGVTQTPKHLITATGQRVTLRCSPRSGDLSVYWYQQSLDQGLQFLIQYYNGEERAKGNILERFSAQQFPDLHSELNLSSLELGDSALYFCASSPGGGSGANVLTFGAGSRLTVL.

The chain links TRBV6-5 to TRBJ2-1, with TRBD1 identical over 9 bases. The length of the CDR3 is 15 residues. CDR1 MNHEY and CDR2 SVGAGI come from the germline V gene. V dropped 6 bases and J dropped 8; count of bases not matched to a gene: 11. The CDR3 DNA reads as TGTGCCAGCAGATACGGCGGGACAGGGAGGCATGAGCAGTTCTTC. The encoded protein is CASRYGGTGRHEQFF.

This rearrangement joins TRBV5-4 to TRBJ1-3; TRBD1 aligns across 7 bases. This CDR3 is 14 amino acids long. V shed 3 bases and J 5 bases; nucleotides not matched to a gene: 5. CDR1 is SGHNT and CDR2 is YYREEE in the germline V gene (reference sequence). CDR3 sequence reads: CASSYRGSRNTIYF. DNA of the CDR3: TGTGCCAGCAGCTACAGGGGATCGAGAAACACCATATATTTT.

The gene calls are TRBV5-4 and TRBJ2-7, with a weak D call TRBD2 (6 bases). The CDR3 sequence is 13 residues long. Germline lookup yields CDR1 SGHNT and CDR2 YYREEE (reference sequence). Deletions cut 1 base from V and 5 bases from J, with 10 bases between. Here the CDR3 DNA reads TGTGCCAGCAGCTTGCTTGCGGGGCACGAGCAGTACTTC. This sequence encodes CASSLLAGHEQYF.

DNA for the CDR3: TGTGCCAGCAGCCTCATCAGGGGTTACGACGAGCAGTACTTC. Residues: CASSLIRGYDEQYF. The V and J genes are TRBV6-6 and TRBJ2-7; a possible D gene is TRBD1 (6 bases). Germline V lookup: CDR1 MNHNY, CDR2 SVGAGI (reference sequence). This CDR3 is 14 amino acids long. V was clipped by 6 bases and J by 5 bases, with 17 bases between them.